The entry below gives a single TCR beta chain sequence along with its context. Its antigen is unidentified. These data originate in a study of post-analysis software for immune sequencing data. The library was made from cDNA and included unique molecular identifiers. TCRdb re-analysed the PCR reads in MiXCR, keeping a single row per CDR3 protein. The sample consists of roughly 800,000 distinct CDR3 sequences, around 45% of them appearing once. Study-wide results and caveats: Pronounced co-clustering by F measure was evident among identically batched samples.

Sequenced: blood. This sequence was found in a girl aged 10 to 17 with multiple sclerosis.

The CDR3 region is CASSYSIPSGVYNEQFF. CDR3 nucleotides: TGTGCCAGCAGTTACTCGATCCCTAGCGGGGTATACAATGAGCAGTTCTTC. V and J are TRBV6-5 and TRBJ2-1; 9 bases map to TRBD2. V lost 0 bases, J lost 4 bases, and 7 bases stayed unmatched. CDR1 MNHEY and CDR2 SVGAGI come from the germline V gene. The CDR3 is 17 residues long.